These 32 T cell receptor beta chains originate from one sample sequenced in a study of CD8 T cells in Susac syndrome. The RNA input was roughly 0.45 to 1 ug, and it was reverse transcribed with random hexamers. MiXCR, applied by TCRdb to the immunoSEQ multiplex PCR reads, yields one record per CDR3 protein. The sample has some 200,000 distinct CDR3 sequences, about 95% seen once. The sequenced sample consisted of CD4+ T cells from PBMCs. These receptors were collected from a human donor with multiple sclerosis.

CDR3 DNA sequence: TGTGCCACCAGTGATCCGGACGACGTTCGGTCCTACGAGCAGTACTTC. Amino acids: CATSDPDDVRSYEQYF. The chain has TRBV24-1 and TRBJ2-7; no definite D call. The ends were cut back, 3 bases at V and 1 base at J, with 15 bases in the middle. CDR3 length: 16 amino acids. Germline loops: CDR1 KGHDR, CDR2 SFDVKD.

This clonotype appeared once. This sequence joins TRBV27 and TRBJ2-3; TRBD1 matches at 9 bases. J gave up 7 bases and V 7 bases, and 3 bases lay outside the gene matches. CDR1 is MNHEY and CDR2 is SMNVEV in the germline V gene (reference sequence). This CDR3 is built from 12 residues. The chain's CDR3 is CASNDRGNTQYF. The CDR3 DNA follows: TGTGCCAGCAATGACAGGGGGAATACGCAGTATTTT.

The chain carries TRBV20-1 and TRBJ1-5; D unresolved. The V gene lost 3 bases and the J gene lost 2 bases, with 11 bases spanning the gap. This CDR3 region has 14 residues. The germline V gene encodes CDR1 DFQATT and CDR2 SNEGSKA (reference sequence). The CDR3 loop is CSASVEVGNQPQHF. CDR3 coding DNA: TGCAGTGCTAGCGTCGAGGTGGGCAATCAGCCCCAGCATTTT.

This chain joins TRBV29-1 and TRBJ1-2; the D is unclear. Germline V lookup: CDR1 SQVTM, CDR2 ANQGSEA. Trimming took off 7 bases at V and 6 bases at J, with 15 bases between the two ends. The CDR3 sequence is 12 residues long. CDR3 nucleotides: TGCAGCGCCGTTGAAGGGAGTGATGGCTACACCTTC. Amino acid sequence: CSAVEGSDGYTF.

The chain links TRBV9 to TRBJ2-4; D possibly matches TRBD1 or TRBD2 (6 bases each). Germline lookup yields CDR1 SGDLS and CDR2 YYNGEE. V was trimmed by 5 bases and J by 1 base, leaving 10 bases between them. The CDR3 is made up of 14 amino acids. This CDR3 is CASSGGPAKNIQYF. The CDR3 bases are TGTGCCAGCAGTGGGGGGCCGGCCAAAAACATTCAGTACTTC.

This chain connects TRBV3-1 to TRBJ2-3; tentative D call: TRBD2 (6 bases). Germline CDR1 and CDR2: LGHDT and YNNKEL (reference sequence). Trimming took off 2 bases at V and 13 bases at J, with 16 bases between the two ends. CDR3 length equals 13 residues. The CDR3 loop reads CASSQSQPGLKYF. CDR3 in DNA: TGTGCCAGCAGCCAATCCCAACCGGGACTCAAGTATTTT.

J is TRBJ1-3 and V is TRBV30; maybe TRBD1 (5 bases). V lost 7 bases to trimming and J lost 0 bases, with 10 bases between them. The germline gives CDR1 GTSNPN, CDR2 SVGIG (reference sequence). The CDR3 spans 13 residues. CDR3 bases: TGTGCCTCCCGTGGGGGCTCTGGAAACACCATATATTTT. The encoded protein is CASRGGSGNTIYF.

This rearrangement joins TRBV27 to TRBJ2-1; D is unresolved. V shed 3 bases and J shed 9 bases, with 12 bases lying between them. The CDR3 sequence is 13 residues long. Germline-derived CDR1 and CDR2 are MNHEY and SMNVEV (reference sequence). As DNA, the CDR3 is TGTGCCAGCAGTTTCCAGTTGAGCGCTGAGCAGTTCTTC. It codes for CASSFQLSAEQFF.

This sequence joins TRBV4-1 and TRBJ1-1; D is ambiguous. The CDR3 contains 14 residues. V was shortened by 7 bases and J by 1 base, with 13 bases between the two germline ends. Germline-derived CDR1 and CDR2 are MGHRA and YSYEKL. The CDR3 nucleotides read TGCGCCAGCATGCCGGGAACAGCGAACACTGAAGCTTTCTTT. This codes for CASMPGTANTEAFF.

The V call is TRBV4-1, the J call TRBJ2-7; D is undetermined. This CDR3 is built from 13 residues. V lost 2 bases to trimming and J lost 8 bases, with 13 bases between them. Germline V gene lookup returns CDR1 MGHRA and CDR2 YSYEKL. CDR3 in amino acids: CASSQNGGPQQYF. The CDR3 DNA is TGCGCCAGCAGCCAAAATGGTGGCCCTCAGCAGTACTTC.

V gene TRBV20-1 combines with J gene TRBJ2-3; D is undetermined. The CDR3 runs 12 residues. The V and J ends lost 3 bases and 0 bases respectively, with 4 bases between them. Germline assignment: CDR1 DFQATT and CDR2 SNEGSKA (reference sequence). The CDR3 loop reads CSASVSTDTQYF. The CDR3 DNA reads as TGCAGTGCTAGTGTGAGCACAGATACGCAGTATTTT.

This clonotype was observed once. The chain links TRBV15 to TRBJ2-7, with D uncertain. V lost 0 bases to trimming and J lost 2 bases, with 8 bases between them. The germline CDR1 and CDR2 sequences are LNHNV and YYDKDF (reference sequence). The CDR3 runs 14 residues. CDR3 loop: CATSRESVPYEQYF. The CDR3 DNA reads TGTGCCACCAGCAGAGAGTCAGTTCCCTACGAGCAGTACTTC.

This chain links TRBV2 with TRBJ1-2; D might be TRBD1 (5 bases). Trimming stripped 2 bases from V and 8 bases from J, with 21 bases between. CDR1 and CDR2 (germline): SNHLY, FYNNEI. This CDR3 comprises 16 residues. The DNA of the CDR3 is TGTGCCAGCAGTGAAAACGTCGGGGGAGGAAGCGGCGGCTACACCTTC. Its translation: CASSENVGGGSGGYTF. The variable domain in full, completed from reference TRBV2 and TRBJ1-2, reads EPEVTQTPSHQVTQMGQEVILRCVPISNHLYFYWYRQILGQKVEFLVSFYNNEISEKSEIFDDQFSVERPDGSNFTLKIRSTKLEDSAMYFCASSENVGGGSGGYTFGSGTRLTVV.

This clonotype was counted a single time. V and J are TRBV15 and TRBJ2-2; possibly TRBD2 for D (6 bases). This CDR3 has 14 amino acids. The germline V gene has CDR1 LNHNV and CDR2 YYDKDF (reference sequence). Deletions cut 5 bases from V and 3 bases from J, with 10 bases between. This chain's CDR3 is CATSERRDTGELFF. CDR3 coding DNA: TGTGCCACCAGCGAGCGGAGGGACACCGGGGAGCTGTTTTTT.

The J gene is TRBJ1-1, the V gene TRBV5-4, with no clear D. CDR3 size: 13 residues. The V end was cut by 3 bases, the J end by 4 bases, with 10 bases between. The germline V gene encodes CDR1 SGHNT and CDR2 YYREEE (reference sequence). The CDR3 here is CASSSGVGTEAFF. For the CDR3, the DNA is TGTGCCAGCAGCTCGGGAGTTGGCACTGAAGCTTTCTTT.

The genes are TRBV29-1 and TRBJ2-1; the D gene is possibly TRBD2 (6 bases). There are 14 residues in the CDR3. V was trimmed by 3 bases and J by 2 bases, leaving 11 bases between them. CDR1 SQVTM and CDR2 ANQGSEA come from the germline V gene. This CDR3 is CSVESGRPYNEQFF. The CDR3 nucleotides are TGCAGCGTTGAGAGCGGGCGACCCTACAATGAGCAGTTCTTC.

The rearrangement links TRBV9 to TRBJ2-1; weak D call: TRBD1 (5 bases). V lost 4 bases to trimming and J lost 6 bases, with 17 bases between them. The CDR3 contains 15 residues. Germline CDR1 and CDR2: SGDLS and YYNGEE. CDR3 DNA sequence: TGTGCCAGCAGCTCGCGAGCTGCCAGGGTCAATGAGCAGTTCTTC. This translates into CASSSRAARVNEQFF.

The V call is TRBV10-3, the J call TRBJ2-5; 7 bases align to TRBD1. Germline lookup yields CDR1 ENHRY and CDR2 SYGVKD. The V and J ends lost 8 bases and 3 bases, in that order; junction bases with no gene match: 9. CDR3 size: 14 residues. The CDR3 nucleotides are TGTGCCATCGGTCGACGACAGGGAGAAGAGACCCAGTACTTC. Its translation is CAIGRRQGEETQYF.

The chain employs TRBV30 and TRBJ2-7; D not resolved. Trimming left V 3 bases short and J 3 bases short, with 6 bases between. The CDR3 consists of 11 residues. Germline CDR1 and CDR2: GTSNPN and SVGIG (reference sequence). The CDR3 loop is CAWSTGYEQYF. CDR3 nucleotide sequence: TGTGCCTGGAGCACGGGCTACGAGCAGTACTTC.

The CDR3 DNA reads as TGTGCCTGGGGAACCTCGTTGAGCGGGAGAGGGAATGAGCAGTTCTTC. This translates into CAWGTSLSGRGNEQFF. This chain connects TRBV30 to TRBJ2-1; 8 positions match TRBD2. Germline-derived CDR1 and CDR2 are GTSNPN and SVGIG (reference sequence). V was pared by 5 bases and J by 7 bases, with 16 bases of the junction left unmatched. This CDR3 has 16 amino acids.

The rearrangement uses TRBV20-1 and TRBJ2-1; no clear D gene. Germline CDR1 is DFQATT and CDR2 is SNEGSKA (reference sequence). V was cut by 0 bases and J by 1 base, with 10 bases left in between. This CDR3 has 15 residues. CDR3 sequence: CSARDGRSSYNEQFF. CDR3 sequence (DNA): TGCAGTGCTAGAGACGGCAGGAGTTCCTACAATGAGCAGTTCTTC.

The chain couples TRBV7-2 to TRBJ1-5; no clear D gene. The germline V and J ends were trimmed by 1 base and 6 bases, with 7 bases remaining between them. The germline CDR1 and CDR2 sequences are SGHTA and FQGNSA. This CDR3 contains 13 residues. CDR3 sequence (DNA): TGTGCCAGCAGCTTAGAACGTATTCAGCCCCAGCATTTT. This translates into CASSLERIQPQHF.

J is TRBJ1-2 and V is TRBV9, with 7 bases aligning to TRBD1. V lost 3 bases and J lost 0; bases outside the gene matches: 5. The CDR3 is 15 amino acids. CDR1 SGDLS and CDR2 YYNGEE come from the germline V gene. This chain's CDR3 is CASSDGQDPNYGYTF. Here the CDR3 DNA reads TGTGCCAGCAGCGACGGACAGGATCCTAACTATGGCTACACCTTC.

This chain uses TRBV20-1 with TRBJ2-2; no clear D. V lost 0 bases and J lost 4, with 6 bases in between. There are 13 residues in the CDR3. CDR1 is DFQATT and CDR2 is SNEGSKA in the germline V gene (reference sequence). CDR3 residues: CSARDKGTGELFF. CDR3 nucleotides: TGCAGTGCTAGAGATAAGGGCACCGGGGAGCTGTTTTTT.

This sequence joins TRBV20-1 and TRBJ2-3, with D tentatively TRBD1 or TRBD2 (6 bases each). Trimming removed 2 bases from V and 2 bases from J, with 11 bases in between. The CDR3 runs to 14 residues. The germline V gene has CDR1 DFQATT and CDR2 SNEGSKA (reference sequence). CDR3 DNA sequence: TGCAGTGCTAGAAAAGGGGGGAACACAGATACGCAGTATTTT. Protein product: CSARKGGNTDTQYF.

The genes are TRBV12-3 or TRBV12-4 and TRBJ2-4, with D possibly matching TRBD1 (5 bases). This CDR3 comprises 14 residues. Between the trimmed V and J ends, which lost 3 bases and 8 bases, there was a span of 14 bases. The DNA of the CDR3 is TGTGCCAGCAGTTTCCAGGGATCTTCGGACATTCAGTACTTC. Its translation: CASSFQGSSDIQYF.

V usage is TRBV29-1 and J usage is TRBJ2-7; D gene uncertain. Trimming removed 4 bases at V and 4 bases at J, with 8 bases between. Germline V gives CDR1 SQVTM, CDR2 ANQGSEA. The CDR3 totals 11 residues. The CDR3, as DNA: TGCAGCGTTGGGAATCAGTACGAGCAGTACTTC. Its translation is CSVGNQYEQYF.

The CDR3 reads CASSRSGTSPVDTQYF. CDR3 nucleotides: TGTGCCAGCAGCCGTTCCGGGACATCTCCAGTAGATACGCAGTATTTT. The chain is built from TRBV13 and TRBJ2-3; a possible D gene is TRBD1 (6 bases). The V end was cut by 5 bases, the J end by 5 bases, with 20 bases between. CDR1 and CDR2 from the germline V gene are PRHDT and FYEKMQ (reference sequence). This CDR3 spans 16 amino acids.

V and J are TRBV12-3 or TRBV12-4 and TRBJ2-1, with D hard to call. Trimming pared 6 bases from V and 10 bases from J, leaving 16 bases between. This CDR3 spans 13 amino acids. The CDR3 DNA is TGTGCCAGCAGACCCCACGACAAGAGAGAGCAGTTCTTC. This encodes CASRPHDKREQFF.

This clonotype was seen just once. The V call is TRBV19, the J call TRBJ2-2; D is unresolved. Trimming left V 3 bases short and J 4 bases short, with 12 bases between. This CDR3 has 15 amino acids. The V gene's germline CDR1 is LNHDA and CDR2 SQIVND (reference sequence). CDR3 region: CASSIDRLSTGELFF. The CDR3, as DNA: TGTGCCAGTAGTATTGATCGGCTGTCCACCGGGGAGCTGTTTTTT. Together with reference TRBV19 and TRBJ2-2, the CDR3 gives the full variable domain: DGGITQSPKYLFRKEGQNVTLSCEQNLNHDAMYWYRQDPGQGLRLIYYSQIVNDFQKGDIAEGYSVSREKKESFPLTVTSAQKNPTAFYLCASSIDRLSTGELFFGEGSRLTVL.

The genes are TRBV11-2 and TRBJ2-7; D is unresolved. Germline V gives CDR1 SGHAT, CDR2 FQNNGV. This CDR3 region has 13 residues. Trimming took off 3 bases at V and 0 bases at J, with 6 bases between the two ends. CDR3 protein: CASSFTNSYEQYF. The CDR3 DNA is TGTGCCAGCAGCTTCACTAACTCCTACGAGCAGTACTTC.

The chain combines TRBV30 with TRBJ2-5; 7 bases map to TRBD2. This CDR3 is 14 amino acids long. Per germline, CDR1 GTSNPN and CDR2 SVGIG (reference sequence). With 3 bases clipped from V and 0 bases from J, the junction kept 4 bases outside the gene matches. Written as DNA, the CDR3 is TGTGCCTGGAGGGGGGGGAGGTACCAAGAGACCCAGTACTTC. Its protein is CAWRGGRYQETQYF. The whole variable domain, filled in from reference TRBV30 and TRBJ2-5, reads SQTIHQWPATLVQPVGSPLSLECTVEGTSNPNLYWYRQAAGRGLQLLFYSVGIGQISSEVPQNLSASRPQDRQFILSSKKLLLSDSGFYLCAWRGGRYQETQYFGPGTRLLVL.